This entry concerns a single T cell receptor (beta chain). No antigen is known for it. V was pared by 7 bases and J by 4 bases, with 7 bases between. This CDR3 has 12 amino acids. From germline, CDR1 is SGHVT and CDR2 SQSDAQ. TCRdb re-called the reads with MiXCR, one entry per CDR3 protein. This sample has around 800,000 distinct CDR3 sequences; around a third occur once, and the top ten carry 12%. This sample stems from a study of T cell repertoires in cytomegalovirus infection. The wider study: CMV epitopes in the study were HLA-C-restricted (recently identified) and HLA-B-restricted (well studied).

Sequenced material: cultured CD8+ T cells from PBMCs, taken from culture after CMV antigen stimulation. The origin of this receptor is a human donor in good health (CMV status not recorded). Some clones in this sample may be carry-over from other donors' samples. The V call is TRBV7-4, the J call TRBJ2-2; D gene unclear. CDR3 bases: TGTGCCAGCATCTCGATCACCGGGGAGCTGTTTTTT. As protein: CASISITGELFF.